This T cell receptor (beta chain) emerged from a study of cytomegalovirus exposure and HLA in healthy donors (dated by TCRdb to about 2017). Study-level background: The 666 repertoires of the first cohort and the 120 validation repertoires were produced on the same platform, according to a later analysis. The aim of the study was to test whether cataloging public T cell receptors could identify signatures of past pathogen exposure. Along with the approximately 700-subject first cohort, a separate validation cohort of over a hundred different subjects was used. To predict cytomegalovirus infection status, the study brought together high-throughput TCR immunosequencing, statistical association of individual TCRs with disease status, and machine learning. The paper's findings and limits, for the study overall: The study gave a list of over 150 TCR beta chains associated with cytomegalovirus. In vitro tests confirmed that a few of the cytomegalovirus-associated TCR beta chains recognize cytomegalovirus antigens. In both the original and validation cohorts, the classifier was reported to diagnose cytomegalovirus status with high specificity and sensitivity. The validation cohort had no HLA typing available for a later analysis, so co-occurrence within that cohort was assessed over all 120 or so repertoires. While some public TCRs were present in many individuals, most TCR sequences turned up only very rarely across donors. In a later analysis, TCRs clustered in the first cohort were found to also tend to co-occur in the 130 or so validation repertoires, with approximately 95% of cluster scores above 0. The authors suggested that the approach could potentially be extended to other disease states and immunological phenotypes.

The library was built by means of the immunoSEQ multiplex PCR assay. The source study handled its data this way. A statistical classification framework was developed to diagnose cytomegalovirus status using the catalog of TCR beta chain sequences. The immuneACCESS repertoire file appears here via TCRdb, limited to in-frame rearrangements. These files lack a portion of the clones; in checked studies, under half of the deficit traces to unresolved V genes, and the cause of the others is not known. V and J calls plus clone size are reproduced from that table; the DNA served to infer D and trimming. For this sample there are some 170,000 clones; around 87% appear just once. Of the sample, roughly 1.4% falls within the top ten clones. Donors formed part of the validation cohort, which comprised 95 to 150 subjects and was distinct from the first cohort of over 500 subjects. For this clone: No antigen is known for it. The record has no base qualities; no much larger clone is one base away.

The junction shows trimming of 1 base on V and 6 bases on J, and the gene matches do not reach 14 bases of it. Via the germline V gene, CDR1 is SGDLS and CDR2 YYNGEE. The CDR3 contains 17 residues, cysteine and phenylalanine counted. The sequence is cut down to CDR3 DNA, 51 bases in frame from base 1. This TCR came from a woman aged 30 to 39 in good health and CMV-seronegative. The sample was PBMCs. The rearranged segments are TRBV9 and TRBJ1-2, with 8 bases aligning to TRBD1. CDR3 reads: CASSVRQGMTVVDGYTF. The DNA sequence is TGTGCCAGCAGCGTAAGACAGGGGATGACAGTAGTTGATGGCTACACCTTC.